These T cell receptor beta chains were read from a single sample in a study of glioma-infiltrating T cells after dendritic cell vaccination. Repertoires were generated with immunoSEQ multiplex PCR, while TCRdb's copy carries only in-frame clones and drops some. Of tens of thousands of clones listed, roughly 87% are singletons. The sample was blood, taken after dendritic cell vaccination. These receptors came from a human donor with glioblastoma. The CDR3 runs from the conserved cysteine through the conserved F or W. Fields, in order: CDR3 DNA, CDR3 protein, J gene, CDR3 length, D gene, V gene. D genes are given only for firm matches.

cdr3_nt: TGCGCCAGCAGCTTGGAAGGACAGGGGTTTGGCTACACCTTC
cdr3_aa: CASSLEGQGFGYTF
j_call: TRBJ1-2
cdr3_length: 14
d_call: TRBD1
v_call: TRBV5-1

cdr3_nt: TGTGCCAGCGGACAGGGGGATAGTTCACCCCTCCACTTT
cdr3_aa: CASGQGDSSPLHF
j_call: TRBJ1-6
cdr3_length: 13
d_call: TRBD1
v_call: TRBV2

cdr3_nt: TGTGCCAGCAGGTCGTCGGGGAGGAATGAGCAGTTCTTC
cdr3_aa: CASRSSGRNEQFF
j_call: TRBJ2-1
cdr3_length: 13
d_call: .
v_call: TRBV25-1

cdr3_nt: TGTGCCAGCAGCCACCCTGGGGGGACAGGGATCTCTGGGGCCAACGTCCTGACTTTC
cdr3_aa: CASSHPGGTGISGANVLTF
j_call: TRBJ2-6
cdr3_length: 19
d_call: TRBD1
v_call: TRBV11-2

cdr3_nt: TGTGCCAGCTCCGAACCTGGGCTGGGGAACACTGAAGCTTTCTTT
cdr3_aa: CASSEPGLGNTEAFF
j_call: TRBJ1-1
cdr3_length: 15
d_call: .
v_call: TRBV6-6

cdr3_nt: TGTGCCAGCTCACCACCTCTTATACAGGGGGCGGCCTACGAGCAGTACTTC
cdr3_aa: CASSPPLIQGAAYEQYF
j_call: TRBJ2-7
cdr3_length: 17
d_call: TRBD1
v_call: TRBV18

cdr3_nt: TGCGCCAGCAGCGCGGACAGTACTAACTATGGCTACACCTTC
cdr3_aa: CASSADSTNYGYTF
j_call: TRBJ1-2
cdr3_length: 14
d_call: .
v_call: TRBV5-1

cdr3_nt: TGCGCCAGCAGCCAGGACAGGGGGCGCAACGAGCAGTACTTC
cdr3_aa: CASSQDRGRNEQYF
j_call: TRBJ2-7
cdr3_length: 14
d_call: TRBD1
v_call: TRBV4-1

cdr3_nt: TGCGCCAGCAGCCAAGTTAGGGGTAGCAATCAGCCCCAGCATTTT
cdr3_aa: CASSQVRGSNQPQHF
j_call: TRBJ1-5
cdr3_length: 15
d_call: .
v_call: TRBV4-1

cdr3_nt: TGTGCCAGCAGCTTGGGGACTAGCGGGAGAAATGAGCAGTTCTTC
cdr3_aa: CASSLGTSGRNEQFF
j_call: TRBJ2-1
cdr3_length: 15
d_call: TRBD2
v_call: TRBV5-8

cdr3_nt: TGTGCCAGCAGCGCCTCGCAGGGGGTTAATAGCAATCAGCCCCAGCATTTT
cdr3_aa: CASSASQGVNSNQPQHF
j_call: TRBJ1-5
cdr3_length: 17
d_call: TRBD1
v_call: TRBV5-5

cdr3_nt: TGTGCCAGCAGCACAGGGGGACTAGCGCTGAATGAGCAGTTCTTC
cdr3_aa: CASSTGGLALNEQFF
j_call: TRBJ2-1
cdr3_length: 15
d_call: TRBD2
v_call: TRBV6-1

cdr3_nt: TGTGCCAGCAGCCTTCAGGGCGGTGAGCAGTTCTTC
cdr3_aa: CASSLQGGEQFF
j_call: TRBJ2-1
cdr3_length: 12
d_call: .
v_call: TRBV7-9

cdr3_nt: TGTGCCAGCAGCCAAGAGGGCCCCCACCCGGAACCCTACGAGCAGTACTTC
cdr3_aa: CASSQEGPHPEPYEQYF
j_call: TRBJ2-7
cdr3_length: 17
d_call: .
v_call: TRBV4-2

cdr3_nt: TGTGCCAGCAGACCGACAGGGCAGGGCTACGAGCAGTACTTC
cdr3_aa: CASRPTGQGYEQYF
j_call: TRBJ2-7
cdr3_length: 14
d_call: TRBD1
v_call: TRBV25-1

cdr3_nt: TGTGCCAGCAGCTTGTACGGGAGCCGGTACGAGCAGTACTTC
cdr3_aa: CASSLYGSRYEQYF
j_call: TRBJ2-7
cdr3_length: 14
d_call: .
v_call: TRBV5-8

cdr3_nt: TGTGCCAGCTCACCACCGTCGGTTCGGAGTGGCTACACCTTC
cdr3_aa: CASSPPSVRSGYTF
j_call: TRBJ1-2
cdr3_length: 14
d_call: .
v_call: TRBV18